Listed here are 19 T cell receptor beta chains from one sample, sequenced in a study of T cells expressing NK-cell markers. TCRdb derives one entry per CDR3 protein from the 5' RACE reads, leaving out DNA. The listing contains roughly 450,000 distinct CDR3 sequences. Input material: blood T cells: a sorted CD56 or NKG2C T cell subset, CD4+ or CD8+ T cells, or bulk PBMC T cells (not recorded which). Source of these receptors: a woman aged 45 to 65 in good health.

The rearrangement joins TRBV12-3 or TRBV12-4 to TRBJ2-3. CDR3 length: 16 amino acids. The CDR3 loop is CASSLGSPTSTDTQYF.

The gene calls are TRBV4-1 and TRBJ2-3; TCRdb reports TRBD1, a call that lacks DNA to check it against. Per the germline V gene, CDR1 is MGHRA and CDR2 is YSYEKL. This CDR3 spans 13 amino acids. The CDR3 region is CASSQVSGFAQYF.

V and J are TRBV20-1 and TRBJ2-5; no DNA is available, so the TRBD1 call from TCRdb remains unchecked. This CDR3 is 15 amino acids long. CDR1 DFQATT and CDR2 SNEGSKA come from the germline V gene (reference sequence). The CDR3 spells CSARRDRGPGETQYF.

The J gene is TRBJ1-1, the V gene TRBV7-8. CDR1 and CDR2 from the germline V gene are SGHVS and FQNEAQ. The CDR3 totals 14 residues. The CDR3 is CASSIVAGRTEAFF.

This chain uses TRBV7-8 with TRBJ2-4; TCRdb returns TRBD1, unconfirmable since there is no DNA. Germline values: CDR1 SGHVS, CDR2 FQNEAQ. The CDR3 spans 15 residues. The CDR3 region is CASSFGADIQNIQYF.

V is TRBV7-7 and J is TRBJ2-5; TCRdb's D call of TRBD1 is untestable without DNA. CDR1 and CDR2 (germline): SSHAT, FNYEAQ (reference sequence). CDR3 length equals 15 residues. The CDR3 region is CASSPVGTSQETQYF.

The chain combines TRBV19 with TRBJ1-1; TCRdb's D call of TRBD1 is untestable without DNA. The CDR3 length is 14 residues. From germline, CDR1 is LNHDA and CDR2 SQIVND (reference sequence). This chain's CDR3 is CASTAGTRDTEAFF.

CDR3 in amino acids: CASSFLAPQETQYF. The rearrangement joins TRBV28 to TRBJ2-5; the D gene TCRdb calls, TRBD2, cannot be checked with no DNA. The CDR3 is 14 amino acids. Germline V gene data show CDR1 as MDHEN and CDR2 as SYDVKM.

The rearrangement links TRBV9 to TRBJ2-7; the D call of TRBD1 rests on TCRdb alone, since no DNA is present to check it. CDR3 length equals 17 residues. CDR1 is SGDLS, CDR2 YYNGEE, per germline. CDR3 in amino acids: CASSVGALGTDSYEQYF.

This chain connects TRBV20-1 to TRBJ2-1; TCRdb selects TRBD1, and the lack of DNA leaves this call unchecked. The CDR3 totals 17 residues. The germline CDR1 and CDR2 sequences are DFQATT and SNEGSKA (reference sequence). The CDR3 is CSASPSGRTSSYNEQFF.

The chain employs TRBV5-1 and TRBJ1-3. The CDR3 sequence is 18 residues long. In germline, CDR1 is SGHRS, CDR2 YFSETQ. The CDR3 is CASSLQLLVDSSGNTIYF.

The genes are TRBV2 and TRBJ2-5; TCRdb names TRBD1, which stays unverified in the absence of DNA. The CDR3 runs to 12 residues. CDR1 and CDR2 (germline): SNHLY, FYNNEI. The CDR3 loop is CATGGDKETQYF. Full variable domain (outside the CDR3, taken from reference TRBV2 and TRBJ2-5): EPEVTQTPSHQVTQMGQEVILRCVPISNHLYFYWYRQILGQKVEFLVSFYNNEISEKSEIFDDQFSVERPDGSNFTLKIRSTKLEDSAMYFCATGGDKETQYFGPGTRLLVL.

This chain joins TRBV7-8 and TRBJ2-4. Germline V gene lookup returns CDR1 SGHVS and CDR2 FQNEAQ. There are 17 residues in the CDR3. The CDR3 sequence: CASSLSGWTQAKNIQYF.

CDR3 residues: CASSFLSPLAVGATEAFF. The rearrangement links TRBV7-8 to TRBJ1-1; TCRdb names TRBD1, which stays unverified in the absence of DNA. In germline, CDR1 is SGHVS, CDR2 FQNEAQ. The CDR3 covers 18 residues.

The chain links TRBV29-1 to TRBJ2-5; as DNA is missing, the TRBD2 call by TCRdb cannot be tested. Germline V gene lookup returns CDR1 SQVTM and CDR2 ANQGSEA. This CDR3 spans 13 amino acids. The CDR3 sequence: CSVGTSGGETQYF.

The chain recombines TRBV27 with TRBJ1-4; TCRdb lists TRBD1, though no DNA is available to test this call. Per the germline V gene, CDR1 is MNHEY and CDR2 is SMNVEV (reference sequence). This CDR3 has 15 residues. The CDR3 protein is CASSPHRGPNEKLFF. The variable domain in full, completed from reference TRBV27 and TRBJ1-4, reads EAQVTQNPRYLITVTGKKLTVTCSQNMNHEYMSWYRQDPGLGLRQIYYSMNVEVTDKGDVPEGYKVSRKEKRNFPLILESPSPNQTSLYFCASSPHRGPNEKLFFGSGTQLSVL.

CDR3 amino acids: CASSSSGPPYEQCF. The chain has TRBV19 and TRBJ2-7; TCRdb outputs TRBD1, but without DNA this stays unchecked. Germline CDR1 reads LNHDA; CDR2 reads SQIVND (reference sequence). The CDR3 runs 14 residues.

The chain combines TRBV30 with TRBJ2-3; absent DNA, TCRdb's TRBD2 call cannot be checked. The length of the CDR3 is 11 residues. The germline CDR1 and CDR2 sequences are GTSNPN and SVGIG (reference sequence). Here the CDR3 reads CAWSPGRTQYF.

The chain carries TRBV27 and TRBJ1-4; TCRdb's assignment of TRBD1 cannot be checked, as there is no DNA. CDR1 and CDR2 (germline): MNHEY, SMNVEV (reference sequence). The CDR3 runs 16 residues. This CDR3 is CASSLGTGQPLEKLFF.